These 22 T cell receptor beta chains were sequenced from one sample in a study of T cells in tumors after PD-1 blockade. Sequencing was performed with immunoSEQ multiplex PCR; in TCRdb, only in-frame clones are kept and a portion is missing. The sample lists 3,500 to 4,500 clones, 65% to 70% occurring once. The sequencing used tumor tissue, collected before anti-PD-1 treatment. The receptors shown here come from a human donor with basal cell carcinoma.

The J gene is TRBJ2-3, the V gene TRBV6-4; TRBD2 is a possible D gene (6 bases). Germline assignment: CDR1 MRHNA and CDR2 SNTAGT. The V gene lost 3 bases and the J gene lost 2 bases, with 12 bases spanning the gap. The CDR3 length is 15 residues. In DNA form, the CDR3 reads TGTGCCAGCAGTGATGCGCCTAGCGTCACAGATACGCAGTATTTT. Its translation is CASSDAPSVTDTQYF.

This clone has a handful of counts. The chain links TRBV7-9 to TRBJ1-6, with TRBD1 as a possible D gene (6 bases). The CDR3 spans 14 residues. CDR1 is SEHNR and CDR2 is FQNEAQ in the germline V gene (reference sequence). The ends were cut back, 5 bases at V and 7 bases at J, with 12 bases in the middle. The CDR3 DNA reads as TGTGCCAGCAGCCCGAGGGGGAACAATTCACCCCTCCACTTT. This codes for CASSPRGNNSPLHF.

This chain connects TRBV27 to TRBJ2-6; D may match TRBD1 or TRBD2 (6 bases each). The V end was cut by 7 bases, the J end by 0 bases, with 31 bases between. Germline CDR1 and CDR2: MNHEY and SMNVEV (reference sequence). There are 22 residues in the CDR3. The CDR3 reads CASTLRGGTRLDERSGANVLTF. DNA for the CDR3: TGTGCCAGCACCCTTCGAGGCGGGACACGCCTCGATGAACGCTCTGGGGCCAACGTCCTGACTTTC.

This clone is large (0.1 to 1%). This chain connects TRBV29-1 to TRBJ1-1; the D gene is possibly TRBD1 (6 bases). Germline V gene lookup returns CDR1 SQVTM and CDR2 ANQGSEA. V gave up 5 bases and J gave up 6 bases, with 16 bases separating them. This CDR3 is 13 amino acids long. The DNA for the CDR3 is TGCAGCGTTCAAACACAGGGCTTCCCTGAAGCTTTCTTT. Amino acid sequence: CSVQTQGFPEAFF.

V usage is TRBV7-8 and J usage is TRBJ2-5, with 7 nucleotides matching TRBD1. From germline, CDR1 is SGHVS and CDR2 FQNEAQ. CDR3 length equals 13 residues. Germline trimming cut 5 bases from V and 2 bases from J; bases unmatched to any gene: 2. The CDR3 sequence is CASSRGQQETQYF. The CDR3 DNA is TGTGCCAGCAGCCGGGGACAGCAAGAGACCCAGTACTTC.

By share of the sample, this clone is medium-sized. The V gene is TRBV6-1, the J gene TRBJ2-7, with 9 bases identical to TRBD2. The germline CDR1 and CDR2 sequences are MNHNS and SASEGT. There are 21 residues in the CDR3. The J segment lost 2 bases and the V segment lost 2 bases, leaving 22 bases of the junction unmatched. This CDR3 is CASSESDLLSPVGTSTYEQYF. The CDR3 DNA reads as TGTGCCAGCAGTGAATCCGACTTACTATCACCGGTCGGGACTAGCACCTACGAGCAGTACTTC.

This chain uses TRBV19 with TRBJ1-6; 8 bases map to TRBD1. The CDR3 is 16 residues long. Germline-derived CDR1 and CDR2 are LNHDA and SQIVND (reference sequence). V shed 3 bases, J shed 10 bases, and the junction held 11 bases outside the gene matches. In nucleotides, the CDR3 is TGTGCCAGTAGTATTCATAGGACAGGGCCAAAATCACCCCTCCACTTT. Translating gives CASSIHRTGPKSPLHF.

This clone was detected only a few times. The rearrangement joins TRBV5-5 to TRBJ2-7; 10 positions match TRBD1. Trimming removed 0 bases from V and 6 bases from J; junction bases left unmatched: 12. The CDR3 spans 17 residues. Per germline, CDR1 SGHKS and CDR2 YYEKEE (reference sequence). The CDR3 coding sequence is TGTGCCAGCAGCTTGGGGGTCGGGGGACAGGGGTCGTCCGAGCAGTACTTC. It specifies CASSLGVGGQGSSEQYF.

The chain joins TRBV6-6 to TRBJ2-3; 7 bases agree with TRBD1. There are 15 residues in the CDR3. CDR1 and CDR2 from the germline V gene are MNHNY and SVGAGI (reference sequence). V lost 6 bases and J lost 6; bases outside the gene matches: 12. The chain's CDR3 is CASSPGQARGDTQYF. In nucleotides, the CDR3 is TGTGCCAGCAGCCCCGGACAGGCTAGAGGGGATACGCAGTATTTT.

V gene TRBV6-5 combines with J gene TRBJ1-2, with D perhaps TRBD1 (5 bases). The CDR3 sequence is 12 residues long. The germline gives CDR1 MNHEY, CDR2 SVGAGI. The V and J ends lost 0 bases and 8 bases respectively, with 7 bases between them. The CDR3 spells CASSYSRGGYTF. CDR3 in DNA: TGTGCCAGCAGTTACTCTCGGGGGGGCTACACCTTC.

This clone was seen more than once but under ten times. The rearrangement joins TRBV16 to TRBJ2-1; possibly TRBD1 for D (6 bases). This CDR3 comprises 17 residues. Trimming left V 0 bases short and J 4 bases short, with 16 bases between. CDR1 and CDR2 (germline): KGHSY, FQNENV. DNA for the CDR3: TGTGCCAGCAGCCAATCGTGGCAGGGGAAGGTATACAATGAGCAGTTCTTC. It translates to CASSQSWQGKVYNEQFF.

The V call is TRBV6-4, the J call TRBJ2-1, with 8 bases fitting TRBD2. With 0 bases clipped from V and 7 bases from J, the junction kept 8 bases outside the gene matches. Germline CDR1 reads MRHNA; CDR2 reads SNTAGT. The CDR3 is 16 residues long. CDR3 sequence reads: CASSDSSGGPGNEQFF. CDR3 DNA sequence: TGTGCCAGCAGTGACTCTTCGGGAGGGCCGGGGAATGAGCAGTTCTTC.

V usage is TRBV9 and J usage is TRBJ2-7, with 8 bases aligning to TRBD2. The CDR3 runs 15 residues. V lost 4 bases and J lost 6; bases outside the gene matches: 12. The V gene's germline CDR1 is SGDLS and CDR2 YYNGEE. The CDR3 DNA reads as TGTGCCAGCAGCCCACGAAGCGGGAGAAGTCTCGAGCAGTACTTC. It codes for CASSPRSGRSLEQYF.

The V and J genes are TRBV9 and TRBJ2-1, with 7 bases aligning to TRBD1. CDR1 is SGDLS, CDR2 YYNGEE, per germline. This CDR3 contains 15 residues. The ends lost 3 bases at V and 3 bases at J; junction bases unmatched: 6. In nucleotides, the CDR3 is TGTGCCAGCAGCGCGAGGGACAGCTACTACAATGAGCAGTTCTTC. Amino acid sequence: CASSARDSYYNEQFF.

This clone was counted a few times. The chain couples TRBV7-9 to TRBJ2-7; TRBD2 aligns across 11 bases. The CDR3 length is 14 residues. Unmatched junction bases numbered 7, after V lost 8 bases and J lost 4 bases. CDR1 is SEHNR and CDR2 is FQNEAQ in the germline V gene (reference sequence). Here the CDR3 DNA reads TGTGCCAGCGGAAAACTAGCGGGAGTATACGAGCAGTACTTC. Its translation: CASGKLAGVYEQYF. Looking up the rest from reference TRBV7-9 and TRBJ2-7 gives the full variable domain: DTGVSQNPRHKITKRGQNVTFRCDPISEHNRLYWYRQTLGQGPEFLTYFQNEAQLEKSRLLSDRFSAERPKGSFSTLEIQRTEQGDSAMYLCASGKLAGVYEQYFGPGTRLTVT.

This clone was seen a few times. V gene TRBV2 combines with J gene TRBJ1-4; D not certain. V was clipped by 7 bases and J by 6 bases, with 9 bases between them. The CDR3 has 12 amino acids. Germline CDR1 reads SNHLY; CDR2 reads FYNNEI. CDR3 in amino acids: CASKRGYEKLFF. In DNA, the CDR3 is TGTGCCAGCAAGCGGGGTTATGAAAAACTGTTTTTT.

A note on this clone: A read error may be the cause here, since a much bigger clone is one base away. The identical CDR3 is also encoded by other nucleotide sequences in the sample. The chain carries TRBV7-9 and TRBJ2-1; 10 bases map to TRBD2. The CDR3 loop spans 17 amino acids. V lost 6 bases and J lost 6; bases outside the gene matches: 14. The V gene's germline CDR1 is SEHNR and CDR2 FQNEAQ (reference sequence). This CDR3 is CASRFGQASGRGNEQFF. CDR3 DNA: TGTGCCAGCAGATTCGGGCAGGCTAGCGGGAGAGGCAATGAGCAGTTCTTC.

V is TRBV28 and J is TRBJ2-7; 15 positions match TRBD2. This CDR3 is 19 amino acids long. Germline lookup yields CDR1 MDHEN and CDR2 SYDVKM. The V gene end was trimmed by 8 bases and the J gene end by 2 bases; junction bases not matched to a gene: 16. This CDR3 reads CASSSRGGTSGRFAYEQYF. The CDR3 nucleotides are TGTGCCAGCTCATCTCGGGGGGGGACTAGCGGGAGGTTTGCCTACGAGCAGTACTTC. The entire variable domain, with the rest obtained from reference TRBV28 and TRBJ2-7, is as follows: DVKVTQSSRYLVKRTGEKVFLECVQDMDHENMFWYRQDPGLGLRLIYFSYDVKMKEKGDIPEGYSVSREKKERFSLILESASTNQTSMYLCASSSRGGTSGRFAYEQYFGPGTRLTVT.

The chain joins TRBV7-9 to TRBJ2-7; 8 positions match TRBD2. The CDR3 totals 15 residues. V shed 8 bases, J shed 0 bases, and the junction held 9 bases outside the gene matches. From germline, CDR1 is SEHNR and CDR2 FQNEAQ (reference sequence). The CDR3 reads CASAGGAWSSYEQYF. The CDR3 bases are TGTGCCAGCGCCGGGGGGGCTTGGAGCTCCTACGAGCAGTACTTC.

This clone has just a few counts. The chain couples TRBV2 to TRBJ1-1; the D gene is possibly TRBD1 (5 bases). The CDR3 is 12 residues long. Germline V gene lookup returns CDR1 SNHLY and CDR2 FYNNEI. V gave up 4 bases and J gave up 4 bases, with 7 bases separating them. CDR3 nucleotides: TGTGCCAGCAGTGCAGGGACCACTGAAGCTTTCTTT. This encodes CASSAGTTEAFF.

V is TRBV4-2 and J is TRBJ2-3; maybe TRBD1 (6 bases). Trimming pared 6 bases from V and 6 bases from J, leaving 13 bases between. CDR1 is LGHNA, CDR2 YNFKEQ, per germline. CDR3 length: 13 residues. Here the CDR3 reads CASRQTGGDTQYF. CDR3 DNA sequence: TGTGCCAGCAGACAGACAGGCGGGGATACGCAGTATTTT.

There are a few counts of this clone. This chain links TRBV28 with TRBJ2-5; TRBD2 aligns across 15 bases. There are 20 residues in the CDR3. The germline V gene has CDR1 MDHEN and CDR2 SYDVKM. V shed 3 bases, J shed 5 bases, and the junction held 16 bases outside the gene matches. CDR3 region: CASSFMGRTSGRAPRETQYF. The CDR3 region has the DNA TGTGCCAGCAGTTTTATGGGGAGGACTAGCGGGAGGGCCCCGCGGGAGACCCAGTACTTC.